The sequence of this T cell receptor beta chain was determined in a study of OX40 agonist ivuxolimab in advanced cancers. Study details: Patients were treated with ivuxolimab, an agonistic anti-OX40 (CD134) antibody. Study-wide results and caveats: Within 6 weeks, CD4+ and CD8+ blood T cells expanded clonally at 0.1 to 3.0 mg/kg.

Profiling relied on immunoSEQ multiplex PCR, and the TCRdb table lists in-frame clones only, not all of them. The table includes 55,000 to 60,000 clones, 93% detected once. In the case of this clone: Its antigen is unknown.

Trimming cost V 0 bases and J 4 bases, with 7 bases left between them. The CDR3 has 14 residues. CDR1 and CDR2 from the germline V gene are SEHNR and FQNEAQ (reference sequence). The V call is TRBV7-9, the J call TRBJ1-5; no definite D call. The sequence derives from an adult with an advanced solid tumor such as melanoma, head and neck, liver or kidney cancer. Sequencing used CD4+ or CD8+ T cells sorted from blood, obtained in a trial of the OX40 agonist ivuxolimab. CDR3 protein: CASSLAGGNQPQHF. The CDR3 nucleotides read TGTGCCAGCAGCTTAGCCGGCGGAAATCAGCCCCAGCATTTT.